This TCR beta chain derives from a study of T cell responses to AZD1222 COVID-19 vaccine. Notes on this clone: Its antigen remains unidentified.

General observations from the study: Across the whole spike, CD4 TCRs peaked at regions 160-218 and 743-854.

Here immunoSEQ multiplex PCR was the method, and the copy in TCRdb shows in-frame clones only, minus some. The data contain some 110,000 clones, approximately 90% of them seen just once; the ten biggest clones take up roughly 4.5%. V was clipped by 8 bases and J by 4 bases, with 11 bases between them. This CDR3 spans 12 amino acids. The germline CDR1 and CDR2 sequences are SEHNR and FQNEAQ (reference sequence). This chain connects TRBV7-9 to TRBJ1-1; tentative D call: TRBD1 (6 bases). Sequencing used peripheral blood, obtained on day 0 of AZD1222 vaccination. The TCR was taken from an adult in good health. This CDR3 reads CASGQGTTEAFF. The CDR3 DNA is TGTGCCAGCGGTCAGGGGACCACTGAAGCTTTCTTT.